This T cell receptor (beta chain) stems from a study of blood T cell repertoires in COVID-19. In the study overall: Collection of acute and convalescent COVID-19 samples took place in the United States, Italy and Spain. T cells, B-cell-depleted T cells, or PBMCs supplied cDNA or gDNA.

Per the authors' pipeline: Reference gene primer amplification gave estimated nucleated cell counts. Using immunoSEQ multiplex PCR, the repertoire was profiled, and TCRdb retains in-frame clones only, with some absent. Clone size and V and J calls were adopted from that table, with D and trimming inferred from the DNA. The top ten clones hold about half of a sample with some 85,000 clones, about 83% of them seen once. There are a few counts of this clone. CDR3 length equals 13 residues. V lost 5 bases and J 6 bases, leaving 13 bases between the germline ends. From germline, CDR1 is SGHTA and CDR2 FQGNSA.

The TCR originated in a human donor in a cohort sampled during active COVID-19. This chain links TRBV7-2 with TRBJ1-1; D is undetermined. The sequenced material came from peripheral blood. The CDR3 bases are TGTGCCAGCAGCCCAGACCGCAGGTCTGAAGCTTTCTTT. It codes for CASSPDRRSEAFF.